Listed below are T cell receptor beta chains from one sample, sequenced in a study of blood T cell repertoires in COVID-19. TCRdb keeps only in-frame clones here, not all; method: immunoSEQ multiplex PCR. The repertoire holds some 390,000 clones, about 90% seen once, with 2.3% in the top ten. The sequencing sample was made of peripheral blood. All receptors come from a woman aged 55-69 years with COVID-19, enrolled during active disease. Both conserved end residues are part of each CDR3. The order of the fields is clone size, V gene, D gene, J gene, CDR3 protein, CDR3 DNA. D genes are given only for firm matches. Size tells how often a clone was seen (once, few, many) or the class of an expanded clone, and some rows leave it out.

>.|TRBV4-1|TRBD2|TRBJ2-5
CASSPRTSGGPETQYF
TGCGCCAGCAGCCCTCGGACTAGCGGGGGGCCAGAGACCCAGTACTTC
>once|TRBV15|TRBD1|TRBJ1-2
CATSPDRGYVYGYTF
TGTGCCACCAGCCCAGACAGGGGCTATGTCTATGGCTACACCTTC
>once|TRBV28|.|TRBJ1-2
CASRNRANYGYTF
TGTGCCAGCAGAAACAGAGCTAACTATGGCTACACCTTC
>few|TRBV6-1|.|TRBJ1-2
CASRVRTESYGYTF
TGTGCCAGCAGGGTACGGACAGAATCCTATGGCTACACCTTC
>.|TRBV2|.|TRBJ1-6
CASSLDTVLSPLHF
TGTGCCAGCAGCCTCGACACGGTATTATCACCCCTCCACTTT
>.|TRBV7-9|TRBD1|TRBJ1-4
CASSLGDREDEKLFF
TGTGCCAGCAGCTTGGGGGACAGGGAAGATGAAAAACTGTTTTTT
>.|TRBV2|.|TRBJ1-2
CASSNPRLGLYGYTF
TGTGCCAGCAGTAACCCGAGGCTTGGACTCTATGGCTACACCTTC
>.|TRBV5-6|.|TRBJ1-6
CASSLMTASSYNSPLHF
TGTGCCAGCAGCTTAATGACAGCTAGCTCCTATAATTCACCCCTCCACTTT
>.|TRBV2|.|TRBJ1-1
CASSEAMSNTEAFF
TGTGCCAGCAGTGAAGCGATGAGCAACACTGAAGCTTTCTTT
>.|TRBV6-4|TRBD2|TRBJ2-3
CAPRTSHYNTQYF
TGTGCCCCCAGGACTAGCCATTACAATACGCAGTATTTT
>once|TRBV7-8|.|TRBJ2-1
CASSATVNNEQFF
TGTGCCAGCAGCGCGACAGTAAACAATGAGCAGTTCTTC
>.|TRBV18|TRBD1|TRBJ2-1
CASSPGTGRLFSEQFF
TGTGCCAGCTCACCAGGGACAGGTCGGCTCTTTTCGGAGCAGTTCTTC
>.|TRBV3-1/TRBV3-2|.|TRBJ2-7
CASSQSADTGEYF
TGTGCCAGCAGCCAATCAGCCGACACGGGGGAGTACTTC
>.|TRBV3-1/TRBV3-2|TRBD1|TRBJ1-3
CASSQESTGTIYF
TGTGCCAGCAGCCAAGAGTCGACAGGGACCATATATTTT
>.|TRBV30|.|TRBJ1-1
CAWSRRNTEAFF
TGTGCCTGGAGTCGGAGGAACACTGAAGCTTTCTTT
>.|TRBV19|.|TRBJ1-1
CASSRGRNTEAFF
TGTGCCAGTAGTAGGGGCAGGAACACTGAAGCTTTCTTT
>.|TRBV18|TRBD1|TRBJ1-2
CASSHRGLRDSNYGYTF
TGTGCCAGCTCACATCGTGGACTAAGGGACAGCAACTATGGCTACACCTTC
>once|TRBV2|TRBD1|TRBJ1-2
CASSDRTTGVSGYTF
TGTGCCAGCAGCGACAGAACCACAGGGGTTTCTGGCTACACCTTC
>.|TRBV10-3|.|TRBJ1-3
CAISPDNSGNTIYF
TGTGCCATCAGTCCGGACAACTCTGGAAACACCATATATTTT
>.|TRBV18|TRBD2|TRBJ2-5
CASSIRGGQETQYF
TGTGCCAGCTCTATCCGGGGGGGACAAGAGACCCAGTACTTC
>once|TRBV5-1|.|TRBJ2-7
CASSDVQGFLEQYF
TGCGCCAGCAGCGACGTACAGGGTTTTCTCGAGCAGTACTTC
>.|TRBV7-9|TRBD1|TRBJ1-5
CASSGGTGINQPQHF
TGTGCCAGCAGCGGAGGGACAGGGATAAATCAGCCCCAGCATTTT
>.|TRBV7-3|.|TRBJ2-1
CASSLAPAGQLGQFF
TGTGCCAGCAGCTTAGCCCCCGCAGGGCAGTTGGGGCAGTTCTTC
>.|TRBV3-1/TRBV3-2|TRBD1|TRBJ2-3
CASSQATGVGTDTQYF
TGTGCCAGCAGCCAAGCGACAGGGGTTGGCACAGATACGCAGTATTTT
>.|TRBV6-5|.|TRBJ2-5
CASSRSEGQETQYF
TGTGCCAGCAGCCGTTCGGAGGGACAAGAGACCCAGTACTTC
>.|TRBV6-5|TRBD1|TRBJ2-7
CASSWDRKTYEQYF
TGTGCCAGCAGTTGGGACAGGAAGACCTACGAGCAGTACTTC
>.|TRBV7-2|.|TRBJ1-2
CASSPGTGANYGYTF
TGTGCCAGCAGCCCAGGGACGGGAGCTAACTATGGCTACACCTTC
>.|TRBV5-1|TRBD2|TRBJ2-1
CASTGLAGNNEQFF
TGCGCCAGCACAGGACTAGCGGGGAACAATGAGCAGTTCTTC
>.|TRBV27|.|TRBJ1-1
CASSTRGGVPNTEAFF
TGTGCCAGCAGCACCCGGGGTGGGGTCCCGAACACTGAAGCTTTCTTT
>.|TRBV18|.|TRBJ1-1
CASSLSGNTEAFF
TGTGCCAGCTCACTTTCAGGGAACACTGAAGCTTTCTTT
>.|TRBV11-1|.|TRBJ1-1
CASSWGQMNTEAFF
TGTGCCAGCAGCTGGGGACAAATGAACACTGAAGCTTTCTTT
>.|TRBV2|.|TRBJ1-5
CASRQDNQPQHF
TGTGCCAGCCGACAGGACAATCAGCCCCAGCATTTT
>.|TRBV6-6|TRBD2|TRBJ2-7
CASSYMASGGDYEQYF
TGTGCCAGCAGTTACATGGCTAGCGGGGGGGATTACGAGCAGTACTTC
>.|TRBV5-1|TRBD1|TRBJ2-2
CASSKQTGVGELFF
TGCGCCAGCAGCAAACAGACAGGGGTCGGGGAGCTGTTTTTT
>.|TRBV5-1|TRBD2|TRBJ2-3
CASSHTAGEITDTQYF
TGCGCCAGCAGCCACACAGCGGGGGAGATCACAGATACGCAGTATTTT
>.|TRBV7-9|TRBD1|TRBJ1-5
CASSPGTGLQPQHF
TGTGCCAGCAGCCCCGGGACAGGGCTTCAGCCCCAGCATTTT
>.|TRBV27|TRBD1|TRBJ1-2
CASSFRDRGRMGYTF
TGTGCCAGCAGTTTTCGGGACAGAGGCCGTATGGGCTACACCTTC
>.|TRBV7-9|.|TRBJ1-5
CASSFESGNQPQHF
TGTGCCAGCAGCTTCGAGTCGGGCAATCAGCCCCAGCATTTT
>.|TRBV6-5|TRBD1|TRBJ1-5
CASSYQGDQPQHF
TGTGCCAGCAGTTACCAGGGGGATCAGCCCCAGCATTTT
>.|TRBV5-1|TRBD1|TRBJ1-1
CASSLDRTGAASSEAFF
TGCGCCAGCAGCTTGGATAGGACAGGGGCGGCCTCCTCTGAAGCTTTCTTT
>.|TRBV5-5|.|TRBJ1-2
CASSLATGSSNYGYTF
TGTGCCAGCAGCCTTGCCACAGGGTCCAGTAACTATGGCTACACCTTC
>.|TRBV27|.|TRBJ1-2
CASSALDSSYGYTF
TGTGCCAGCAGTGCCCTCGACAGTTCCTATGGCTACACCTTC
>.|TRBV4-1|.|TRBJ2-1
CASSFPYNEQFF
TGCGCCAGCAGTTTCCCATACAATGAGCAGTTCTTC
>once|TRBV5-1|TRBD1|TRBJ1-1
CASSTDGQGPTEAFF
TGCGCCAGCAGCACCGACGGACAGGGACCCACTGAAGCTTTCTTT
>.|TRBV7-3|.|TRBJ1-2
CASSSSGGNYGYTF
TGTGCCAGCAGCTCAAGCGGCGGAAACTATGGCTACACCTTC
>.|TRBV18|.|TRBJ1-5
CASSPNLSGNQPQHF
TGTGCCAGCTCACCAAATCTTTCCGGCAATCAGCCCCAGCATTTT